The 16 T cell receptor beta chains below come from one sample, sequenced in a study of T cells in Graves' hyperthyroidism and ophthalmopathy. The TCR beta CDR3 regions underwent amplification using RNA transcripts as the source. HTBI primers drove first-round RT-PCR of the TCR CDR3. TCRdb ran MiXCR on the multiplex PCR reads and lists one entry per CDR3 protein. This sample carries about 840,000 distinct CDR3 sequences, 38% of them seen once, and the ten largest clones take approximately 8.7%. What was sequenced was blood. Every receptor here comes from a man aged 18 to 29 with Graves' hyperthyroidism.

In this sample, this clonotype turned up a few times. This chain connects TRBV6-2 or TRBV6-3 to TRBJ1-5; D call uncertain. V was cut by 0 bases and J by 2 bases, with 8 bases left in between. The V gene's germline CDR1 is MNHEY and CDR2 SVGEGT. This CDR3 spans 15 amino acids. CDR3 sequence (DNA): TGTGCCAGCAGTTACTCGAAAGGACGCAATCAGCCCCAGCATTTT. This encodes CASSYSKGRNQPQHF.

The chain combines TRBV5-1 with TRBJ2-2; 7 positions match TRBD2. CDR3 length equals 17 residues. V trimming: 0 bases; J trimming: 4 bases; junction bases outside the gene matches: 9. Germline V CDR1 and CDR2: SGHRS, YFSETQ. DNA of the CDR3: TGCGCCAGCAGCTTGGTTAGAGCGGGGAAAAGCACCGGGGAGCTGTTTTTT. Translating gives CASSLVRAGKSTGELFF.

This clonotype was recorded at least ten times. The chain recombines TRBV2 with TRBJ2-7; 9 bases map to TRBD2. Trimming took 7 bases from V and 2 from J; bases not matched to a gene: 9. The CDR3 sequence is 15 residues long. The V gene's germline CDR1 is SNHLY and CDR2 FYNNEI. The CDR3: CASMKASGVTYEQYF. DNA for the CDR3: TGTGCCAGCATGAAGGCTAGCGGGGTCACCTACGAGCAGTACTTC.

Many counts were recorded for this clonotype. The V call is TRBV9, the J call TRBJ2-2, with D unclear. Trimming took 3 bases from V and 1 from J, leaving 1 base between them. Germline V gene data show CDR1 as SGDLS and CDR2 as YYNGEE. The CDR3 is made up of 12 amino acids. The CDR3 DNA follows: TGTGCCAGCAGCGAGAACACCGGGGAGCTGTTTTTT. It translates to CASSENTGELFF.

The chain employs TRBV5-1 and TRBJ2-6, with a possible D match to TRBD2 (5 bases). The CDR3 is 16 residues long. Germline V gene sequence: CDR1 SGHRS, CDR2 YFSETQ. Trimming left V 2 bases short and J 2 bases short, with 11 bases between. The CDR3 nucleotides read TGCGCCAGCAGCTTAGAGGGAGCCCCTGGGGCCAACGTCCTGACTTTC. Translating gives CASSLEGAPGANVLTF.

This clonotype was observed many times. V is TRBV15 and J is TRBJ2-7; D perhaps matches TRBD1 (6 bases). Germline loops: CDR1 LNHNV, CDR2 YYDKDF (reference sequence). The CDR3 loop spans 15 amino acids. Trimming stripped 0 bases from V and 0 bases from J, with 9 bases between. The CDR3 bases are TGTGCCACCAGCAGAGAACAGGGTCTCTCCTACGAGCAGTACTTC. This sequence encodes CATSREQGLSYEQYF. Filled out from reference TRBV15 and TRBJ2-7, the complete variable domain reads DAMVIQNPRYQVTQFGKPVTLSCSQTLNHNVMYWYQQKSSQAPKLLFHYYDKDFNNEADTPDNFQSRRPNTSFCFLDIRSPGLGDTAMYLCATSREQGLSYEQYFGPGTRLTVT.

CDR3 region: CATSSALVGETQYF. In DNA form, the CDR3 reads TGTGCCACCAGCAGTGCTCTGGTGGGGGAGACCCAGTACTTC. The chain joins TRBV15 to TRBJ2-5; D remains ambiguous. CDR1 is LNHNV and CDR2 is YYDKDF in the germline V gene (reference sequence). The germline V and J ends were trimmed by 3 bases and 5 bases, with 13 bases remaining between them. The CDR3 has 14 residues.

This chain links TRBV7-9 with TRBJ2-7; D is perhaps TRBD1 or TRBD2 (6 bases each). The CDR3 loop spans 16 amino acids. With 5 bases removed from V and 1 base from J, the gap between germline ends came to 18 bases. The germline V gene encodes CDR1 SEHNR and CDR2 FQNEAQ (reference sequence). As DNA, the CDR3 is TGTGCCAGCAGCAGTGCCGGGGGCAATCCGTCCTACGAGCAGTACTTC. This codes for CASSSAGGNPSYEQYF.

At least ten counts were recorded for this clonotype. The gene calls are TRBV29-1 and TRBJ1-1, with TRBD1 matching over 9 bases. With V trimmed by 5 bases and J by 3 bases, 4 bases remained unmatched. CDR3 length: 13 amino acids. Germline V CDR1 and CDR2: SQVTM, ANQGSEA. The DNA of the CDR3 is TGCAGCGTTACAGGGGGCCGGGACACTGAAGCTTTCTTT. Its translation: CSVTGGRDTEAFF.

The rearrangement uses TRBV29-1 and TRBJ2-5; D may correspond to TRBD1 or TRBD2 (6 bases each). There are 13 residues in the CDR3. Trimming left V 6 bases short and J 5 bases short, with 16 bases between. Germline CDR1 SQVTM, CDR2 ANQGSEA. For the CDR3, the DNA is TGCAGCGTGCAGACTACAGGGAGGGAGACCCAGTACTTC. It is translated as CSVQTTGRETQYF.

This clonotype was detected only a few times. The chain recombines TRBV7-2 with TRBJ2-7; 12 bases are shared with TRBD2. The V gene end was trimmed by 5 bases and the J gene end by 2 bases; junction bases not matched to a gene: 7. Per germline, CDR1 SGHTA and CDR2 FQGNSA. CDR3 length equals 16 residues. CDR3 in amino acids: CASSPPSGRGAYEQYF. The CDR3 nucleotides read TGTGCCAGCAGCCCCCCTAGCGGGAGGGGGGCCTACGAGCAGTACTTC.

This clonotype was counted many times. This sequence joins TRBV7-2 and TRBJ2-7, with 7 positions matching TRBD1. Germline loops: CDR1 SGHTA, CDR2 FQGNSA. V shed 7 bases and J 1 base; nucleotides not matched to a gene: 4. The CDR3 sequence is 13 residues long. CDR3 bases: TGTGCCAGCAAAGGGGGCTCATCCTACGAGCAGTACTTC. This encodes CASKGGSSYEQYF. Drawing the rest from reference TRBV7-2 and TRBJ2-7, the complete variable domain is GAGVSQSPSNKVTEKGKDVELRCDPISGHTALYWYRQSLGQGLEFLIYFQGNSAPDKSGLPSDRFSAERTGGSVSTLTIQRTQQEDSAVYLCASKGGSSYEQYFGPGTRLTVT.

The gene calls are TRBV11-2 and TRBJ2-5, with D uncertain. In germline, CDR1 is SGHAT, CDR2 FQNNGV. V shed 1 base and J shed 9 bases, with 15 bases lying between them. CDR3 length: 14 residues. The CDR3 loop is CASSLVASKGAQYF. As DNA, the CDR3 is TGTGCCAGCAGCTTAGTGGCCTCCAAGGGTGCCCAGTACTTC.

This sequence joins TRBV3-1 and TRBJ1-5; D is ambiguous. In germline, CDR1 is LGHDT, CDR2 YNNKEL (reference sequence). The CDR3 extends over 15 amino acids. Trimming left V 0 bases short and J 4 bases short, with 10 bases between. The CDR3 loop is CASSQDLTENQPQHF. CDR3 nucleotide sequence: TGTGCCAGCAGCCAAGATTTAACAGAAAATCAGCCCCAGCATTTT.

There are many counts of this clonotype. V gene TRBV25-1 combines with J gene TRBJ2-7; 8 positions match TRBD1. The J segment lost 2 bases and the V segment lost 2 bases, leaving 2 bases of the junction unmatched. Germline lookup yields CDR1 MGHDK and CDR2 SYGVNS. The CDR3 sequence is 14 residues long. The CDR3 protein is CASSEHRGTYEQYF. DNA for the CDR3: TGTGCCAGCAGTGAACACAGGGGGACCTACGAGCAGTACTTC.

This chain connects TRBV5-4 to TRBJ1-2, with D perhaps matching TRBD1 (5 bases). Germline CDR1 SGHNT, CDR2 YYREEE (reference sequence). Trimming removed 1 base from V and 0 bases from J, with 10 bases in between. The CDR3 runs to 15 residues. The CDR3 nucleotides read TGTGCCAGCAGCTTGCTGGGGGGAGCTAACTATGGCTACACCTTC. Residues: CASSLLGGANYGYTF.